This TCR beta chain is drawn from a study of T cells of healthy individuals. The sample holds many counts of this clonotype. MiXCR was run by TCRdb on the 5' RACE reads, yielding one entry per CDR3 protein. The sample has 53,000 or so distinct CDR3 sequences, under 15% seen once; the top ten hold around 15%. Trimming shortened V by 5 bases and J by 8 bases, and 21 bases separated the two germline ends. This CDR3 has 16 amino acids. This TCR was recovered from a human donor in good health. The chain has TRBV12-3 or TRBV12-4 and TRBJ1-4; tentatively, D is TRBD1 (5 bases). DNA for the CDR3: TGTGCCAGCAGTCGGGACGCGGTAGCCACGAGGGAAAAACTGTTTTTT. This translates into CASSRDAVATREKLFF.